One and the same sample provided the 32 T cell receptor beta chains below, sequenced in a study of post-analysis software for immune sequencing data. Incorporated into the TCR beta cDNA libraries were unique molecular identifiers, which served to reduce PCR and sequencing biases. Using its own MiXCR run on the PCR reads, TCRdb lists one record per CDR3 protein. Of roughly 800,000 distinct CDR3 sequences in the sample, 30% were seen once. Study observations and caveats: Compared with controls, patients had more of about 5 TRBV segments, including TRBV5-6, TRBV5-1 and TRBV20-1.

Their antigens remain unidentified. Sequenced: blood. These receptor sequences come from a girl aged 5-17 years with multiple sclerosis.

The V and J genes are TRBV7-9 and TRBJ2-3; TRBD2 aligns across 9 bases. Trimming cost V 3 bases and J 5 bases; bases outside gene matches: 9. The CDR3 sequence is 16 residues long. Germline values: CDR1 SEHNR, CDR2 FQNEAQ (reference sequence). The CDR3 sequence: CASSFPLAGDGDTQYF. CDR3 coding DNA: TGTGCCAGCAGCTTCCCCTTAGCGGGAGATGGAGATACGCAGTATTTT.

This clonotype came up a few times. The CDR3 DNA reads as TGCAGTGCTAGTTCACGGACCGGCGACGGGGAGTACTTC. Encoded protein: CSASSRTGDGEYF. The V call is TRBV20-1, the J call TRBJ2-5; tentatively, D is TRBD2 (5 bases). Per the germline V gene, CDR1 is DFQATT and CDR2 is SNEGSKA (reference sequence). The CDR3 is made up of 13 amino acids. Trimming took off 3 bases at V and 12 bases at J, with 20 bases between the two ends.

CDR3: CASSDIGGGQLAQYF. In DNA form, the CDR3 reads TGTGCCAGCAGTGACATCGGGGGGGGACAGCTGGCCCAGTACTTC. The genes are TRBV6-1 and TRBJ2-5, with D possibly being TRBD2 (8 bases). Germline loops: CDR1 MNHNS, CDR2 SASEGT. V lost 3 bases to trimming and J lost 9 bases, with 20 bases between them. The CDR3 is made up of 15 amino acids.

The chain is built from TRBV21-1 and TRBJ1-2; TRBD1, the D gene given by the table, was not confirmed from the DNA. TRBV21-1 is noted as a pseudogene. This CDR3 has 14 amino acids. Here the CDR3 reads CASTTRDTNQGYTF. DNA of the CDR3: TGTGCCAGCACCACGAGGGACACTAACCAAGGCTACACCTTC.

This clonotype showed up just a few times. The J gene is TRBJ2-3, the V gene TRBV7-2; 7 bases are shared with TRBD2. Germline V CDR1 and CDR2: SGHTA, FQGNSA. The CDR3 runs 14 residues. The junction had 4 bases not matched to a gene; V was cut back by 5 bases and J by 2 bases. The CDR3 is CASSRGGFTDTQYF. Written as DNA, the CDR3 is TGTGCCAGCAGCCGCGGGGGATTCACAGATACGCAGTATTTT.

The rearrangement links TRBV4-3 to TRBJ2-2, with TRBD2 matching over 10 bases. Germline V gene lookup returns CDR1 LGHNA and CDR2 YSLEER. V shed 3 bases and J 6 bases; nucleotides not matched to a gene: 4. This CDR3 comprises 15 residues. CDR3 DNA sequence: TGCGCCAGCAGCCAGTGGGGACTAGCGTCCGGGGAGCTGTTTTTT. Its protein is CASSQWGLASGELFF.

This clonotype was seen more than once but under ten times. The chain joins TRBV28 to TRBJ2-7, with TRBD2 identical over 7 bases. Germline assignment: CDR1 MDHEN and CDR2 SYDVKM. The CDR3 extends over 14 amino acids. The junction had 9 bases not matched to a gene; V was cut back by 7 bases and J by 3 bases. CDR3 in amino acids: CASTGREMIYEQYF. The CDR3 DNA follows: TGTGCCAGCACTGGGCGGGAGATGATCTACGAGCAGTACTTC.

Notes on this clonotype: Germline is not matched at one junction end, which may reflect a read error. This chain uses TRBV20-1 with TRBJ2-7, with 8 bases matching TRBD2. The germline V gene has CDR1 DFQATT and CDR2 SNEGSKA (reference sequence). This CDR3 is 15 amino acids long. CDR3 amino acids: CSVRDPSGPSYEQYF. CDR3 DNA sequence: TGCAGTGTTAGAGATCCTAGCGGGCCTTCCTACGAGCAGTACTTC.

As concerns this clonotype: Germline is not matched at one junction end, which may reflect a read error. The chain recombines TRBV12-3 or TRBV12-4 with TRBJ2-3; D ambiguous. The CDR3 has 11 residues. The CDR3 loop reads CATARTDAQYF. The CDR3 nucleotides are TGTGCCACCGCACGCACAGATGCGCAGTATTTT.

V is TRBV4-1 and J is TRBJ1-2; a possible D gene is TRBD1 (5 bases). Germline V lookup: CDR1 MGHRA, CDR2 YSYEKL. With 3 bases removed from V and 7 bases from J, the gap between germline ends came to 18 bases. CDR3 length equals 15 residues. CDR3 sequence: CASSQDQGVISGYTF. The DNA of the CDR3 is TGCGCCAGCAGCCAGGACCAAGGGGTTATTAGTGGCTACACCTTC.

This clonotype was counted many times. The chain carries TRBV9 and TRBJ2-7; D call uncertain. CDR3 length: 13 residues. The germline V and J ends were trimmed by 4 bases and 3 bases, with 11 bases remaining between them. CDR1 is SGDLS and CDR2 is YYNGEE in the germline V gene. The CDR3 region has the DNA TGTGCCAGCAGCTCCTACGACCTCTACGAGCAGTACTTC. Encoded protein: CASSSYDLYEQYF.

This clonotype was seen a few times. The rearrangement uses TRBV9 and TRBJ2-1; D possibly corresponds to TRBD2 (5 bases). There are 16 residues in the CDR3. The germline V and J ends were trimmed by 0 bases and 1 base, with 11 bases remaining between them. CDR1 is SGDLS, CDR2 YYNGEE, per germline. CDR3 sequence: CASSVGHRGSYNEQFF. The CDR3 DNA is TGTGCCAGCAGCGTAGGGCACCGGGGTTCCTACAATGAGCAGTTCTTC.

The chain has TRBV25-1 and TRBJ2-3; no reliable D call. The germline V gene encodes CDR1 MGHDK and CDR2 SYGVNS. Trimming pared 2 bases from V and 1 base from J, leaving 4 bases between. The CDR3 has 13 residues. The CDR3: CASSELGTDTQYF. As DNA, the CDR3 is TGTGCCAGCAGTGAACTTGGCACAGATACGCAGTATTTT.

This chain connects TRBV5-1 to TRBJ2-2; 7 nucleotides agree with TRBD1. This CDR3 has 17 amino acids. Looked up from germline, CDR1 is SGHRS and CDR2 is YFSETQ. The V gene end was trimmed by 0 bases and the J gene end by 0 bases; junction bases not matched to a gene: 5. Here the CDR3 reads CASSLGRTGANTGELFF. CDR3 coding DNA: TGCGCCAGCAGCTTGGGCCGGACAGGCGCGAACACCGGGGAGCTGTTTTTT.

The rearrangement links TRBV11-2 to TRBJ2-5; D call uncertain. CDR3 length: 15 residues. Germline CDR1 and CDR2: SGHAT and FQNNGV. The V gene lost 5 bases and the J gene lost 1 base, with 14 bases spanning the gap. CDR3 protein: CASSAPGSPQETQYF. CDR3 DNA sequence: TGTGCCAGCAGCGCCCCTGGCAGCCCCCAAGAGACCCAGTACTTC. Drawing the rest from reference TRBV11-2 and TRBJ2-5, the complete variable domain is EAGVAQSPRYKIIEKRQSVAFWCNPISGHATLYWYQQILGQGPKLLIQFQNNGVVDDSQLPKDRFSAERLKGVDSTLKIQPAKLEDSAVYLCASSAPGSPQETQYFGPGTRLLVL.

CDR3 nucleotide sequence: TGTGCCAGCAGCTTAGGGGGGGCGCGGGATGGCTACACCTTC. Protein: CASSLGGARDGYTF. V gene TRBV5-4 combines with J gene TRBJ1-2; the D gene is possibly TRBD1 (6 bases). From germline, CDR1 is SGHNT and CDR2 YYREEE (reference sequence). The V end was cut by 2 bases, the J end by 6 bases, with 14 bases between. The length of the CDR3 is 14 residues.

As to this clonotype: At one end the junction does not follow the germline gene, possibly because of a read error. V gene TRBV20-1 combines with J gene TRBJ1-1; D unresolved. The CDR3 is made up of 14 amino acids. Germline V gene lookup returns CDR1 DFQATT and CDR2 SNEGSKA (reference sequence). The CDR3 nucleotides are TGCAGTGCTGCTCCCGTTAACCCGAACCCTGAAGCTTTCTTT. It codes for CSAAPVNPNPEAFF.

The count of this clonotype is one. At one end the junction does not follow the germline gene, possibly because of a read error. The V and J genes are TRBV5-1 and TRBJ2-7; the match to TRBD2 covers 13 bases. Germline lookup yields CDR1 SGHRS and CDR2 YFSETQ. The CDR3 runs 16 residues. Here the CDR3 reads CANSLGLAGPSYEQYF. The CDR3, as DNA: TGCGCCAACAGCTTGGGACTAGCGGGACCCTCCTACGAGCAGTACTTC.

The CDR3 nucleotides read TGTGCCAGCAACAGGCCTAGCTCCTACAATGAGCAGTTCTTC. This translates into CASNRPSSYNEQFF. The genes are TRBV5-6 and TRBJ2-1; TRBD1 might be the D (5 bases). V lost 6 bases, J lost 0 bases, and 10 bases lay in between. Germline V lookup: CDR1 SGHDT, CDR2 YYEEEE. The CDR3 sequence is 14 residues long. Variable domain in full (rest from reference TRBV5-6 and TRBJ2-1): DAGVTQSPTHLIKTRGQQVTLRCSPKSGHDTVSWYQQALGQGPQFIFQYYEEEERQRGNFPDRFSGHQFPNYSSELNVNALLLGDSALYLCASNRPSSYNEQFFGPGTRLTVL.

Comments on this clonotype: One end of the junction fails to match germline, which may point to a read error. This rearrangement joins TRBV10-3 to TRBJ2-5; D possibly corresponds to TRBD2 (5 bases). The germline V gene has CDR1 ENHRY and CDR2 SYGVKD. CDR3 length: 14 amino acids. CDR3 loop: CATSQRLSGETQYF. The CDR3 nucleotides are TGTGCCACCAGTCAGCGGTTGAGCGGAGAGACCCAGTACTTC.

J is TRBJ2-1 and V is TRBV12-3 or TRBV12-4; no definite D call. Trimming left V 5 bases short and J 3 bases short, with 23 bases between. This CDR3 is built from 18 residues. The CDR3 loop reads CASSHSGRLSYLYNEQFF. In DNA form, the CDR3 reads TGTGCCAGCAGTCACTCCGGGCGGTTGAGTTATCTCTACAATGAGCAGTTCTTC.

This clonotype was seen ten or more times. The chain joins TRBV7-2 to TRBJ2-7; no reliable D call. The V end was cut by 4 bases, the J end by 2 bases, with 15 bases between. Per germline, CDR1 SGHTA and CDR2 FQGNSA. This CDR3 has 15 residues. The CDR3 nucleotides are TGTGCCAGCAGCTCGCCCCCGGACGGAACCTACGAGCAGTACTTC. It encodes CASSSPPDGTYEQYF.

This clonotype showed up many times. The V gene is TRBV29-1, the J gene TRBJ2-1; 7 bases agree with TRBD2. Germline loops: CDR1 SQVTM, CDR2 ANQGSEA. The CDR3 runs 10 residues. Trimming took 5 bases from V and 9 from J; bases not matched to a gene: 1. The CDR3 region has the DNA TGCAGCGTTCGGACTAGTGAGCAGTTCTTC. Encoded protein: CSVRTSEQFF.

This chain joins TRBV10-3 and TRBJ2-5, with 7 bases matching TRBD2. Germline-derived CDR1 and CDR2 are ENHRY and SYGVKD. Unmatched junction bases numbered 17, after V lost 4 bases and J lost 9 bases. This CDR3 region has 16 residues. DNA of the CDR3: TGTGCCATCAGTGGGGCGGGGTCTAGCGGTTCTTCGGCCCAGTACTTC. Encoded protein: CAISGAGSSGSSAQYF.

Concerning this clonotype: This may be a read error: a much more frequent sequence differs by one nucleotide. CDR3 residues: CASSWDLSTDTQYF. The CDR3 bases are TGTGCCAGCAGCTGGGATCTAAGCACAGATACGCAGTATTTT. The gene calls are TRBV7-2 and TRBJ2-3, with D unclear. V dropped 4 bases and J dropped 0 bases, with 8 bases sitting between them. The CDR3 length is 14 residues. Germline V gene sequence: CDR1 SGHTA, CDR2 FQGNSA.

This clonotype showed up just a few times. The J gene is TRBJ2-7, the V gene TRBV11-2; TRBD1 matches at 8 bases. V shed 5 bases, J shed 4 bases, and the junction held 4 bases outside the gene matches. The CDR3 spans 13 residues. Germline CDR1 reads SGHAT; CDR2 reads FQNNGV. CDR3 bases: TGTGCCAGCAGCACTCGGACAGGGTACGAGCAGTACTTC. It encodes CASSTRTGYEQYF.

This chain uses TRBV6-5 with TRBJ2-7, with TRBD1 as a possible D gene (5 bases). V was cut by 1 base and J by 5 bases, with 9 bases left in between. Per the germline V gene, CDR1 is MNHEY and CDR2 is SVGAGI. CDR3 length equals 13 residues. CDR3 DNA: TGTGCCAGCAGTTACTACCAGGGTAACGAGCAGTACTTC. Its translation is CASSYYQGNEQYF.

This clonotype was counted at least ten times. CDR3 protein: CSARVVYNEQFF. The CDR3 DNA follows: TGCAGTGCTAGGGTCGTCTACAATGAGCAGTTCTTC. The gene calls are TRBV20-1 and TRBJ2-1, with unresolved D. V was trimmed by 3 bases and J by 3 bases, leaving 6 bases between them. The CDR3 is 12 amino acids. Germline CDR1 reads DFQATT; CDR2 reads SNEGSKA (reference sequence).

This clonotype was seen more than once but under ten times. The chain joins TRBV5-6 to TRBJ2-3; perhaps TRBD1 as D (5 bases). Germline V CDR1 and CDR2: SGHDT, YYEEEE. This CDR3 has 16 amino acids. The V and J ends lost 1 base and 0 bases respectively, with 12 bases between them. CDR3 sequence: CASSLWGRESTDTQYF. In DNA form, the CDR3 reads TGTGCCAGCAGCTTGTGGGGCAGAGAAAGCACAGATACGCAGTATTTT.

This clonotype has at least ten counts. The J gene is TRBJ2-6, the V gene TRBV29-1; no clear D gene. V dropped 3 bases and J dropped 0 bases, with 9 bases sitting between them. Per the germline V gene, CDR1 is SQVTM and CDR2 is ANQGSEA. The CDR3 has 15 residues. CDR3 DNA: TGCAGCGTTGACGATTACTCCTCTGGGGCCAACGTCCTGACTTTC. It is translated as CSVDDYSSGANVLTF.

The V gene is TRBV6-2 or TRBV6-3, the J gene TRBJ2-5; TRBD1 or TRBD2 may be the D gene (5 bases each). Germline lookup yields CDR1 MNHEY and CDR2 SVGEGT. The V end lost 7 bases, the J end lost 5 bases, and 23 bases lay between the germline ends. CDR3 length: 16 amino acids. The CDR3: CASTYITGPGTETQYF. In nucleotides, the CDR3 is TGTGCCAGCACCTATATTACGGGGCCTGGGACGGAGACCCAGTACTTC.

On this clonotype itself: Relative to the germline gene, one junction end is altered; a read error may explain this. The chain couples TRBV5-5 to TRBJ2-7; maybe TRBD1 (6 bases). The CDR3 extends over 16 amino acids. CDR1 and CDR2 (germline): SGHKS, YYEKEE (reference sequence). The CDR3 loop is CASGLAYRERTYEQYF. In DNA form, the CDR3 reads TGTGCCAGCGGCTTGGCGTACAGGGAGCGTACCTACGAGCAGTACTTC.